A single sample is the source of the 8 T cell receptor beta chains below, sequenced in a study of blood T cell repertoires in COVID-19. Sequenced by immunoSEQ multiplex PCR; TCRdb stores in-frame clones only, minus some. Among 250,000 to 300,000 clones listed, around 89% were seen once. Sequenced material: PBMCs or T cells enriched from blood (not recorded which). Source of these receptors: a man between 40 and 49 years old who had recovered from COVID-19.

The CDR3 reads CASSPGVGNQPQHF. CDR3 DNA sequence: TGCGCCAGCAGCCCAGGGGTGGGAAATCAGCCCCAGCATTTT. The chain uses TRBV5-1 and TRBJ1-5, with a tentative D call TRBD1 (6 bases). Germline V gives CDR1 SGHRS, CDR2 YFSETQ. The V end lost 4 bases, the J end lost 4 bases, and 12 bases lay between the germline ends. The CDR3 sequence is 14 residues long.

This clone has only a few counts. V and J are TRBV7-3 and TRBJ1-1, with D maybe TRBD1 (5 bases). The V gene lost 2 bases and the J gene lost 5 bases, with 9 bases spanning the gap. The CDR3 is 13 amino acids. Germline values: CDR1 SGHTA, CDR2 FQGTGA. The CDR3 protein is CASSLQGWTEAFF. The CDR3 coding sequence is TGTGCCAGCAGCTTACAGGGTTGGACTGAAGCTTTCTTT. The entire variable domain, with the rest obtained from reference TRBV7-3 and TRBJ1-1, is as follows: GAGVSQTPSNKVTEKGKYVELRCDPISGHTALYWYRQSLGQGPEFLIYFQGTGAADDSGLPNDRFFAVRPEGSVSTLKIQRTERGDSAVYLCASSLQGWTEAFFGQGTRLTVV.

V and J are TRBV24-1 and TRBJ2-3, with D possibly matching TRBD1 (6 bases). The V end lost 3 bases, the J end lost 3 bases, and 6 bases lay between the germline ends. The V gene's germline CDR1 is KGHDR and CDR2 SFDVKD. There are 13 residues in the CDR3. The CDR3 DNA reads as TGTGCCACCAGTGATGGGACAACAGATACGCAGTATTTT. It is translated as CATSDGTTDTQYF.

CDR3 coding DNA: TGTGCCAGCAGGCTAGGACTGACCCAGCGGGTGGAGACCCAGTACTTC. Translating gives CASRLGLTQRVETQYF. This chain connects TRBV7-2 to TRBJ2-5; D is perhaps TRBD2 (6 bases). Deletions cut 6 bases from V and 5 bases from J, with 22 bases between. The germline CDR1 and CDR2 sequences are SGHTA and FQGNSA. The CDR3 loop spans 16 amino acids.

The V call is TRBV7-9, the J call TRBJ1-5; perhaps TRBD1 as D (6 bases). Trimming cost V 5 bases and J 5 bases, with 13 bases left between them. Germline V CDR1 and CDR2: SEHNR, FQNEAQ (reference sequence). CDR3 length equals 14 residues. This CDR3 reads CASSRTEAHQPQHF. CDR3 DNA: TGTGCCAGCAGCCGGACAGAGGCGCATCAGCCCCAGCATTTT.

The chain employs TRBV9 and TRBJ2-7; the match to TRBD1 covers 7 bases. The CDR3 length is 16 residues. V shed 0 bases and J 1 base; nucleotides not matched to a gene: 7. Germline values: CDR1 SGDLS, CDR2 YYNGEE. The CDR3 spells CASSVEWDSLSYEQYF. The CDR3 bases are TGTGCCAGCAGCGTAGAGTGGGACAGCCTATCCTACGAGCAGTACTTC.

The V call is TRBV19, the J call TRBJ2-2; TRBD2 agrees at 12 bases. This CDR3 is built from 18 residues. From germline, CDR1 is LNHDA and CDR2 SQIVND (reference sequence). V was pared by 2 bases and J by 3 bases, with 7 bases of the junction left unmatched. Here the CDR3 DNA reads TGTGCCAGTAGTATAACGGCGACTAGCGGGAGTGACACCGGGGAGCTGTTTTTT. Amino acids: CASSITATSGSDTGELFF.

V and J are TRBV5-5 and TRBJ1-5; tentative D call: TRBD1 (5 bases). CDR1 and CDR2 from the germline V gene are SGHKS and YYEKEE (reference sequence). Trimming removed 4 bases at V and 9 bases at J, with 20 bases between. CDR3 length: 15 residues. CDR3 coding DNA: TGTGCCAGCAGCCCGGAGCCAGGGTCGCGGGGGCCCCAGCATTTT. Translation gives CASSPEPGSRGPQHF.